The TCR beta chain described here comes from a study of tissue T cells after allogeneic stem cell transplantation. Study-level information: Patients with graft-versus-host disease had grafts: several unmodified, three CD34-selected and T-cell-depleted.

All graft-versus-host disease patients had gastrointestinal involvement and received several lines of directed therapy. CDR3 sequences, V/J genes, frequencies and template counts came from survey-depth TCRbeta sequencing. Clones were sequenced by immunoSEQ multiplex PCR, and TCRdb holds only the in-frame ones, with some missing. The table includes about 4,700 clones, more than 65% detected once. V shed 1 base and J 0 bases; nucleotides not matched to a gene: 9. Germline values: CDR1 MGHRA, CDR2 YSYEKL. The CDR3 runs 17 residues. This clone was picked up a small number of times. The sequencing here drew on duodenal tissue, taken at autopsy. The chain links TRBV4-1 to TRBJ2-7; 7 positions agree with TRBD1. The sequence was obtained from a female patient aged 18 to 49 with steroid-refractory graft-versus-host disease after an allogeneic stem cell transplant. Some T cells here may be from the graft donor. The CDR3 loop reads CASSQGVPGTVSYEQYF. CDR3 bases: TGCGCCAGCAGCCAAGGCGTCCCCGGGACAGTCTCCTACGAGCAGTACTTC.